This note documents a single TCR beta chain sequence. These data come from a study of blood T cell repertoires in COVID-19. V gave up 5 bases and J gave up 7 bases; unmatched junction bases: 13. This CDR3 is built from 15 residues. The germline V gene has CDR1 SGHAT and CDR2 FQNNGV. Generated by immunoSEQ multiplex PCR, the TCRdb table keeps only in-frame clones and is missing some. The repertoire holds about 270,000 clones, 75% to 90% seen once, with roughly 13% in the top ten. This rearrangement joins TRBV11-2 to TRBJ1-2; the match to TRBD1 covers 7 bases. The sequencing input was peripheral blood. This clonotype originated in a woman aged 70 to 79 with COVID-19, enrolled during active disease. The CDR3 DNA reads TGTGCCAGCAGCCTAACAGGGGAGGATAGGGGTGGCTACACCTTC. It codes for CASSLTGEDRGGYTF. The whole variable domain, filled in from reference TRBV11-2 and TRBJ1-2, reads EAGVAQSPRYKIIEKRQSVAFWCNPISGHATLYWYQQILGQGPKLLIQFQNNGVVDDSQLPKDRFSAERLKGVDSTLKIQPAKLEDSAVYLCASSLTGEDRGGYTFGSGTRLTVV.